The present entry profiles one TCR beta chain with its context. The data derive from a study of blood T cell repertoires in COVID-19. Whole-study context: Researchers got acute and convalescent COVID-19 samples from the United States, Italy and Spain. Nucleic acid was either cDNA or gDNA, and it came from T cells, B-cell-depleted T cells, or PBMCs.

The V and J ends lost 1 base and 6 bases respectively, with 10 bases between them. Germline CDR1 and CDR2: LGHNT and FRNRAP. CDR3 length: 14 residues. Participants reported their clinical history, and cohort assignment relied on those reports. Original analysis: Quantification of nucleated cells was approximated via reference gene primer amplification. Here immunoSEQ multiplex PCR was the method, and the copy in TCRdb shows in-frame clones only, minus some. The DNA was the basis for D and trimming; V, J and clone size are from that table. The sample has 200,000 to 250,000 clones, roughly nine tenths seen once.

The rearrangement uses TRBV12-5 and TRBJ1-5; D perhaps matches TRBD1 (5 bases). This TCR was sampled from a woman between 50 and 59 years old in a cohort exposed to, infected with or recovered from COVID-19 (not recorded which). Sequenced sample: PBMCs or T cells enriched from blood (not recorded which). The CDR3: CASGLGTRGQPQHF. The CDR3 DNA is TGTGCTAGTGGTTTGGGGACAAGGGGTCAGCCCCAGCATTTT.